The 15 T cell receptor beta chains given below trace back to one sample, sequenced in a study of cytotoxic CD8 clonotypes in ibrutinib-treated CLL. TCRdb's copy holds only in-frame clones and misses some; the assay was immunoSEQ multiplex PCR. Of about 200,000 clones in the sample, around 70% were seen once. The sequences come from PBMCs, collected after 24 months of ibrutinib treatment. These TCRs come from a human donor with chronic lymphocytic leukemia.

The V and J genes are TRBV5-1 and TRBJ2-7, with TRBD2 identical over 9 bases. V gave up 1 base and J gave up 4 bases; unmatched junction bases: 9. The CDR3 is 16 residues long. Per germline, CDR1 SGHRS and CDR2 YFSETQ. The DNA for the CDR3 is TGCGCCAGCAGCTTGAGAGCGGGAGGCGTGGGTTACGAGCAGTACTTC. Amino acid sequence: CASSLRAGGVGYEQYF.

V gene TRBV25-1 combines with J gene TRBJ2-7; 8 nucleotides agree with TRBD1. The CDR3 is made up of 16 amino acids. Germline V lookup: CDR1 MGHDK, CDR2 SYGVNS. Trimming at V came to 3 bases and at J to 3 bases, leaving 10 bases not matched to a gene. This CDR3 is CASSDGQGKGLYEQYF. CDR3 bases: TGTGCCAGCAGTGATGGACAGGGAAAGGGGCTCTACGAGCAGTACTTC.

This clone was picked up a small number of times. The chain is built from TRBV30 and TRBJ1-1; the match to TRBD1 covers 10 bases. CDR1 GTSNPN and CDR2 SVGIG come from the germline V gene (reference sequence). Unmatched junction bases numbered 5, after V lost 5 bases and J lost 5 bases. The CDR3 has 13 residues. CDR3 amino acids: CAWLRDRGTEAFF. CDR3 in DNA: TGTGCCTGGCTCCGGGACAGGGGAACTGAAGCTTTCTTT.

This clone showed up just once. The J gene is TRBJ1-3, the V gene TRBV9; the D is unclear. This CDR3 contains 13 residues. V was cut by 6 bases and J by 4 bases, with 11 bases left in between. CDR1 is SGDLS, CDR2 YYNGEE, per germline. The DNA for the CDR3 is TGTGCCAGCAAACCAAGCAGGGGAAACACCATATATTTT. Protein sequence: CASKPSRGNTIYF.

The chain joins TRBV5-6 to TRBJ2-7; a weak D match, TRBD2 (6 bases). Trimming cost V 0 bases and J 5 bases, with 15 bases left between them. Germline CDR1 is SGHDT and CDR2 is YYEEEE. The CDR3 consists of 15 residues. CDR3 loop: CASSLVGGNGHEQYF. The CDR3 DNA follows: TGTGCCAGCAGCTTGGTTGGGGGGAATGGCCACGAGCAGTACTTC. Filled out from reference TRBV5-6 and TRBJ2-7, the complete variable domain reads DAGVTQSPTHLIKTRGQQVTLRCSPKSGHDTVSWYQQALGQGPQFIFQYYEEEERQRGNFPDRFSGHQFPNYSSELNVNALLLGDSALYLCASSLVGGNGHEQYFGPGTRLTVT.

The chain uses TRBV9 and TRBJ2-5; D possibly corresponds to TRBD1 (6 bases). The CDR3 covers 16 residues. Germline V gene lookup returns CDR1 SGDLS and CDR2 YYNGEE. Trimming took 3 bases from V and 7 from J, leaving 22 bases between them. CDR3 region: CASSAGPGQNALTQYF. The CDR3 region has the DNA TGTGCCAGCAGCGCGGGACCGGGACAAAATGCCTTGACCCAGTACTTC. Looking up the rest from reference TRBV9 and TRBJ2-5 gives the full variable domain: DSGVTQTPKHLITATGQRVTLRCSPRSGDLSVYWYQQSLDQGLQFLIQYYNGEERAKGNILERFSAQQFPDLHSELNLSSLELGDSALYFCASSAGPGQNALTQYFGPGTRLLVL.

This clone was seen more than once but under ten times. J is TRBJ2-1 and V is TRBV11-2, with D possibly being TRBD1 (6 bases). CDR1 and CDR2 from the germline V gene are SGHAT and FQNNGV. Trimming shortened V by 6 bases and J by 5 bases, and 17 bases separated the two germline ends. CDR3 size: 15 residues. The CDR3: CASSHNDRPNNEQFF. The DNA for the CDR3 is TGTGCCAGCAGTCATAATGACAGGCCGAACAATGAGCAGTTCTTC.

This clone showed up just once. This chain connects TRBV2 to TRBJ1-1; D not resolved. CDR1 is SNHLY, CDR2 FYNNEI, per germline. Trimming took 6 bases from V and 8 from J, leaving 25 bases between them. The CDR3 sequence is 16 residues long. The CDR3 DNA follows: TGTGCCAGCAGCAAAACTTTCGGGTCAGCGCGGATGGAAGCTTTCTTT. It is translated as CASSKTFGSARMEAFF.

This clone was seen a handful of times. The J gene is TRBJ2-5, the V gene TRBV7-3, with 8 bases aligning to TRBD1. This CDR3 is 14 amino acids long. In germline, CDR1 is SGHTA, CDR2 FQGTGA. With V trimmed by 5 bases and J by 4 bases, 6 bases remained unmatched. DNA of the CDR3: TGTGCCAGCAGCGTGGACAGGGCTACAGAGACCCAGTACTTC. It yields the protein CASSVDRATETQYF.

The CDR3 protein is CASTQRGGPEDEQFF. The CDR3 nucleotides are TGTGCCAGCACCCAACGGGGTGGGCCCGAGGATGAGCAGTTCTTC. The J gene is TRBJ2-1, the V gene TRBV13; maybe TRBD2 (5 bases). Germline V lookup: CDR1 PRHDT, CDR2 FYEKMQ (reference sequence). V lost 7 bases to trimming and J lost 8 bases, with 21 bases between them. The length of the CDR3 is 15 residues.

This clone was counted only a few times. The chain joins TRBV15 to TRBJ2-7; D call uncertain. Deletions cut 3 bases from V and 0 bases from J, with 9 bases between. Germline assignment: CDR1 LNHNV and CDR2 YYDKDF (reference sequence). The CDR3 runs 14 residues. For the CDR3, the DNA is TGTGCCACCAGCAGTGGAGCTCGCTCCTACGAGCAGTACTTC. Translated: CATSSGARSYEQYF.

This clone was recorded a few times. The chain joins TRBV5-1 to TRBJ2-7; 14 bases fit TRBD2. CDR3 length: 14 residues. The J segment lost 6 bases and the V segment lost 9 bases, leaving 8 bases of the junction unmatched. Looked up from germline, CDR1 is SGHRS and CDR2 is YFSETQ. CDR3 DNA sequence: TGCGCCACCTCTGGGACTAGCGGGAGTGTCGAGCAGTACTTC. Translated: CATSGTSGSVEQYF.

This clone was seen more than once but under ten times. This chain joins TRBV5-1 and TRBJ1-2; D possibly corresponds to TRBD1 (5 bases). Germline CDR1 is SGHRS and CDR2 is YFSETQ. With 0 bases removed from V and 7 bases from J, the gap between germline ends came to 10 bases. The CDR3 runs to 13 residues. CDR3 sequence reads: CASSLDRTGGYTF. The CDR3 bases are TGCGCCAGCAGCTTGGACAGGACCGGTGGCTACACCTTC.

The gene calls are TRBV27 and TRBJ1-5; D perhaps matches TRBD1 (5 bases). V lost 4 bases and J 0 bases, leaving 13 bases between the germline ends. This CDR3 has 16 residues. Germline CDR1 and CDR2: MNHEY and SMNVEV (reference sequence). The chain's CDR3 is CASSYRPGNSNQPQHF. CDR3 DNA: TGTGCCAGCAGTTACAGGCCGGGCAATAGCAATCAGCCCCAGCATTTT.

This clone appeared a few times. This chain connects TRBV14 to TRBJ1-1, with D perhaps TRBD1 (5 bases). The CDR3 covers 15 residues. The germline V and J ends were trimmed by 0 bases and 3 bases, with 11 bases remaining between them. Per germline, CDR1 SGHDN and CDR2 FVKESK. The CDR3 spells CASSQEWGFDTEAFF. The CDR3 DNA reads as TGTGCCAGCAGCCAAGAATGGGGGTTCGACACTGAAGCTTTCTTT. Full variable domain (remainder filled in from reference TRBV14 and TRBJ1-1): EAGVTQFPSHSVIEKGQTVTLRCDPISGHDNLYWYRRVMGKEIKFLLHFVKESKQDESGMPNNRFLAERTGGTYSTLKVQPAELEDSGVYFCASSQEWGFDTEAFFGQGTRLTVV.